This TCR beta chain was identified during a study of blood T cell repertoires in COVID-19. Overall study context: The study drew acute and convalescent COVID-19 samples from the United States, Italy and Spain.

Participant-reported clinical history was the basis for cohort assignment. The method was immunoSEQ multiplex PCR; TCRdb's version includes in-frame clones alone and lacks a portion of them. Of around 250,000 clones in the sample, roughly 80% were seen once. V gave up 2 bases and J gave up 6 bases, with 4 bases separating them. The germline gives CDR1 SGHTA, CDR2 FQGTGA. This CDR3 has 12 residues. This clone appeared once. The TCR sequence derives from a man aged 35-49 years who had been exposed to COVID-19. What was sequenced was PBMCs or T cells enriched from blood (not recorded which). This chain uses TRBV7-3 with TRBJ2-2, with D hard to call. DNA of the CDR3: TGTGCCAGCAGCTTATTATCCGGGGAGCTGTTTTTT. Amino acids: CASSLLSGELFF.